Presented here are 22 T cell receptor beta chains from one specimen sequenced in a study of T cell responses to AZD1222 COVID-19 vaccine. Assay: immunoSEQ multiplex PCR; the TCRdb copy retains only in-frame clones and omits some. Of more than 150,000 clones in the sample, more than 90% were seen once. The specimen comprised peripheral blood, sampled 28 days after the second AZD1222 dose. The source of these receptors is an adult who received the AZD1222 COVID-19 vaccine.

V and J are TRBV5-5 and TRBJ1-1; no firm D call. Germline assignment: CDR1 SGHKS and CDR2 YYEKEE (reference sequence). This CDR3 is 14 amino acids long. The V end was cut by 5 bases, the J end by 1 base, with 12 bases between. The CDR3 region has the DNA TGTGCCAGCAGTTCTCGATCGGGGAACACTGAAGCTTTCTTT. The encoded protein is CASSSRSGNTEAFF.

The chain uses TRBV28 and TRBJ1-5, with D unclear. The germline V gene has CDR1 MDHEN and CDR2 SYDVKM. V was clipped by 6 bases and J by 5 bases, with 14 bases between them. The CDR3 totals 14 residues. The CDR3 nucleotides are TGTGCCAGCAGCCTGACCCTTCTATATCAGCCCCAGCATTTT. It translates to CASSLTLLYQPQHF.

The chain joins TRBV10-3 to TRBJ1-5, with D possibly being TRBD1 (6 bases). This CDR3 spans 15 amino acids. V dropped 0 bases and J dropped 4 bases, with 10 bases sitting between them. Looked up from germline, CDR1 is ENHRY and CDR2 is SYGVKD. CDR3 in amino acids: CAISESQGLNQPQHF. CDR3 bases: TGTGCCATCAGTGAGTCACAGGGCCTGAATCAGCCCCAGCATTTT.

The CDR3 loop is CASSQDRGLGYGYTF. As DNA, the CDR3 is TGCGCCAGCAGCCAAGACAGGGGGCTCGGCTATGGCTACACCTTC. The V call is TRBV5-1, the J call TRBJ1-2; 10 nucleotides align to TRBD1. Germline trimming cut 4 bases from V and 4 bases from J; bases unmatched to any gene: 7. The CDR3 is 15 amino acids. Germline CDR1 SGHRS, CDR2 YFSETQ.

The rearrangement uses TRBV14 and TRBJ1-1, with D unresolved. CDR3 size: 13 residues. The V gene's germline CDR1 is SGHDN and CDR2 FVKESK. The ends were cut back, 7 bases at V and 6 bases at J, with 15 bases in the middle. The CDR3, as DNA: TGTGCCAGCAAAACCCTCGTGGGGTCTGAAGCTTTCTTT. This gives the protein CASKTLVGSEAFF.

The chain uses TRBV6-5 and TRBJ1-4, with D tentatively TRBD1 (5 bases). Germline values: CDR1 MNHEY, CDR2 SVGAGI. This CDR3 spans 13 amino acids. Trimming stripped 8 bases from V and 4 bases from J, with 11 bases between. The CDR3 nucleotides are TGTGCCAGCCGGGGCAGCGTTAATGAAAAACTGTTTTTT. Its translation: CASRGSVNEKLFF.

V is TRBV30 and J is TRBJ1-4; D may be TRBD1 (5 bases). The germline V and J ends were trimmed by 0 bases and 8 bases, with 16 bases remaining between them. CDR1 is GTSNPN, CDR2 SVGIG, per germline (reference sequence). The CDR3 has 15 amino acids. The CDR3 DNA reads TGTGCCTGGAGTGTACAGGCCCTGGGGGTCGAAAAACTGTTTTTT. The encoded protein is CAWSVQALGVEKLFF.

The rearrangement uses TRBV27 and TRBJ1-2; D gene unclear. CDR3 length: 14 residues. Trimming removed 2 bases from V and 8 bases from J, with 15 bases in between. In germline, CDR1 is MNHEY, CDR2 SMNVEV (reference sequence). The CDR3 coding sequence is TGTGCCAGCAGTTTAGGGCAGGCTTCCGTGGGCTACACCTTC. It encodes CASSLGQASVGYTF.

The chain employs TRBV5-4 and TRBJ2-7; D is perhaps TRBD2 (6 bases). Trimming shortened V by 3 bases and J by 7 bases, and 23 bases separated the two germline ends. The CDR3 length is 16 residues. The germline V gene has CDR1 SGHNT and CDR2 YYREEE (reference sequence). The CDR3 spells CASSSLAGPILVEQYF. CDR3 nucleotides: TGTGCCAGCAGCTCACTTGCGGGACCCATCCTCGTAGAGCAGTACTTC. Full variable domain (rest looked up from reference TRBV5-4 and TRBJ2-7): ETGVTQSPTHLIKTRGQQVTLRCSSQSGHNTVSWYQQALGQGPQFIFQYYREEENGRGNFPPRFSGLQFPNYSSELNVNALELDDSALYLCASSSLAGPILVEQYFGPGTRLTVT.

The chain couples TRBV18 to TRBJ1-1; the match to TRBD1 covers 7 bases. Germline assignment: CDR1 KGHSH and CDR2 LQKENI. The CDR3 extends over 17 amino acids. After removal of 6 bases from V and 2 bases from J, the junction contained 15 bases not matched to a gene. The CDR3 region has the DNA TGTGCCAGCTCTCTCCGGGGCAGGGGGACGCTTAACACTGAAGCTTTCTTT. Translating gives CASSLRGRGTLNTEAFF.

This chain links TRBV10-2 with TRBJ2-2, with D possibly TRBD2 on 6 matching bases. CDR1 WSHSY and CDR2 SAAADI come from the germline V gene. This CDR3 comprises 14 residues. Trimming shortened V by 5 bases and J by 2 bases, and 9 bases separated the two germline ends. The chain's CDR3 is CASSSSANTGELFF. In DNA, the CDR3 is TGCGCCAGCAGTTCTAGCGCTAACACCGGGGAGCTGTTTTTT.

This chain links TRBV7-3 with TRBJ1-2; TRBD1 agrees at 7 bases. The V and J ends lost 5 bases and 3 bases, in that order; junction bases with no gene match: 3. The germline V gene has CDR1 SGHTA and CDR2 FQGTGA. The CDR3 sequence is 13 residues long. CDR3 protein: CASSPGQDYGYTF. For the CDR3, the DNA is TGTGCCAGCAGCCCCGGACAGGACTATGGCTACACCTTC.

This chain uses TRBV3-1 (or the pseudogene TRBV3-2) with TRBJ1-3; D ambiguous. Trimming took 1 base from V and 0 from J, leaving 7 bases between them. The CDR3 length is 15 residues. Germline V gene sequence: CDR1 LGHDT, CDR2 YNNKEL (reference sequence). The CDR3 region is CASSQGHHSGNTIYF. In DNA form, the CDR3 reads TGTGCCAGCAGCCAAGGGCACCACTCTGGAAACACCATATATTTT.

The J gene is TRBJ2-1, the V gene TRBV4-1; no reliable D call. The CDR3 is made up of 15 amino acids. The germline V gene has CDR1 MGHRA and CDR2 YSYEKL. V shed 1 base and J shed 2 bases, with 9 bases lying between them. The CDR3 region is CASSQGMTTYNEQFF. The CDR3 DNA reads TGCGCCAGCAGCCAAGGGATGACAACCTACAATGAGCAGTTCTTC.

The rearrangement joins TRBV19 to TRBJ2-3; D unclear. With 1 base removed from V and 2 bases from J, the gap between germline ends came to 7 bases. The CDR3 length is 14 residues. Germline V gives CDR1 LNHDA, CDR2 SQIVND (reference sequence). CDR3 region: CASSIALNTDTQYF. In DNA form, the CDR3 reads TGTGCCAGTAGTATAGCATTGAACACAGATACGCAGTATTTT.

The V call is TRBV19, the J call TRBJ1-5, with D tentatively TRBD1 (6 bases). CDR3 length: 13 amino acids. V gave up 9 bases and J gave up 7 bases, with 16 bases separating them. The germline V gene encodes CDR1 LNHDA and CDR2 SQIVND (reference sequence). DNA for the CDR3: TGTGCCAGCCAAATACAGGGAAACCAGCCCCAGCATTTT. It translates to CASQIQGNQPQHF.

This chain links TRBV6-5 with TRBJ1-5; D is undetermined. The V end lost 6 bases, the J end lost 1 base, and 7 bases lay between the germline ends. This CDR3 has 13 residues. Per germline, CDR1 MNHEY and CDR2 SVGAGI. For the CDR3, the DNA is TGTGCCAGCAGGACGGGGAGCAATCAGCCCCAGCATTTT. As protein: CASRTGSNQPQHF.

This clone was seen once. This chain uses TRBV6-1 with TRBJ2-1; D is undetermined. V shed 3 bases and J shed 0 bases, with 9 bases lying between them. This CDR3 contains 15 residues. CDR1 is MNHNS, CDR2 SASEGT, per germline. The CDR3 region has the DNA TGTGCCAGCAGTGAGGACGGCAGCTCCTACAATGAGCAGTTCTTC. Translated, it gives CASSEDGSSYNEQFF.

This chain connects TRBV7-6 to TRBJ2-5; D may be TRBD2 (6 bases). From germline, CDR1 is SGHVS and CDR2 FNYEAQ. V was clipped by 4 bases and J by 7 bases, with 10 bases between them. The CDR3 consists of 12 residues. The CDR3 loop is CASSSGVGTQYF. The DNA of the CDR3 is TGTGCCAGCAGCTCGGGAGTCGGGACCCAGTACTTC.

The J gene is TRBJ2-2, the V gene TRBV2; no definite D call. Deletions cut 3 bases from V and 0 bases from J, with 8 bases between. The CDR3 has 15 amino acids. Germline-derived CDR1 and CDR2 are SNHLY and FYNNEI. In DNA form, the CDR3 reads TGTGCCAGCAGTGATACCCACGCGAACACCGGGGAGCTGTTTTTT. Encoded protein: CASSDTHANTGELFF.

This chain uses TRBV7-2 with TRBJ2-1; TRBD2 matches 11 bases. Trimming took 3 bases from V and 7 from J; bases not matched to a gene: 5. The CDR3 extends over 15 amino acids. Germline CDR1 reads SGHTA; CDR2 reads FQGNSA. CDR3 sequence: CASSFSGRVSNEQFF. Written as DNA, the CDR3 is TGTGCCAGCAGCTTTAGCGGGAGGGTTTCGAATGAGCAGTTCTTC.

This clone has only one observation. The V call is TRBV10-1, the J call TRBJ1-4, with 7 bases fitting TRBD1. The ends lost 9 bases at V and 3 bases at J; junction bases unmatched: 10. The CDR3 extends over 15 amino acids. CDR1 is WNHNN and CDR2 is SYGVQD in the germline V gene (reference sequence). CDR3 nucleotide sequence: TGCGCCAGTTCTCCAGGGGGTCCGCCTAATGAAAAACTGTTTTTT. Residues: CASSPGGPPNEKLFF.